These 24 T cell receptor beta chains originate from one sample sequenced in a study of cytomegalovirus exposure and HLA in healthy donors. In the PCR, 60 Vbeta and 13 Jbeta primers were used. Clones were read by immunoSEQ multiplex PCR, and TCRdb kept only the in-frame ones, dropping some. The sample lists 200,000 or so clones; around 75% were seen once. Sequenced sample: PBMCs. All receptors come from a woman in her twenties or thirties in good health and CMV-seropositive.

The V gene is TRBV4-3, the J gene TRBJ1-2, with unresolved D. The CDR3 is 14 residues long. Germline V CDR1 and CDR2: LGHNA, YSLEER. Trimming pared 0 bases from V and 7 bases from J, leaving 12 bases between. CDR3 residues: CASSQDNGVGGYTF. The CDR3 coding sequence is TGCGCCAGCAGCCAAGATAACGGAGTTGGTGGCTACACCTTC.

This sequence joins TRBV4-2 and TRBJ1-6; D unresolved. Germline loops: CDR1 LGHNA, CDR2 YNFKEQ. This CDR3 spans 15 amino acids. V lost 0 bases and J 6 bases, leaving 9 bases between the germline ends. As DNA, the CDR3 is TGTGCCAGCAGCCAAGACCTCCCGGGTAATTCACCCCTCCACTTT. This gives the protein CASSQDLPGNSPLHF.

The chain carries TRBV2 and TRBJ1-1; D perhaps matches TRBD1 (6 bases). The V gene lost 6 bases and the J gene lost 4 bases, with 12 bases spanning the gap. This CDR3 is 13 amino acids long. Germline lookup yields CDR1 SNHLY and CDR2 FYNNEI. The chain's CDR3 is CASRYRESTEAFF. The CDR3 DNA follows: TGTGCCAGCAGGTACAGGGAGAGCACTGAAGCTTTCTTT. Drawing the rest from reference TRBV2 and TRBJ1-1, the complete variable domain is EPEVTQTPSHQVTQMGQEVILRCVPISNHLYFYWYRQILGQKVEFLVSFYNNEISEKSEIFDDQFSVERPDGSNFTLKIRSTKLEDSAMYFCASRYRESTEAFFGQGTRLTVV.

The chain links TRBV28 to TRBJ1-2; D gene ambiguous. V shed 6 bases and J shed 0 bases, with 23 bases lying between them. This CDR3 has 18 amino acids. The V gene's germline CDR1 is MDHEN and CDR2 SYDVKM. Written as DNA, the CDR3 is TGTGCCAGCAGACACCTGGGAGGGAGCCTAACTTCTAACTATGGCTACACCTTC. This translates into CASRHLGGSLTSNYGYTF.

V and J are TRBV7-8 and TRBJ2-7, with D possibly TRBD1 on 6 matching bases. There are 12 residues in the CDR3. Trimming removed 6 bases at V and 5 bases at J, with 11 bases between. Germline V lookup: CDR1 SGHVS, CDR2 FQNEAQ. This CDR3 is CASRRTEHEQYF. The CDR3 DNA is TGTGCCAGCAGGCGGACAGAACACGAGCAGTACTTC. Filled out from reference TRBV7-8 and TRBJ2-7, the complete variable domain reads GAGVSQSPRYKVAKRGQDVALRCDPISGHVSLFWYQQALGQGPEFLTYFQNEAQLDKSGLPSDRFFAERPEGSVSTLKIQRTQQEDSAVYLCASRRTEHEQYFGPGTRLTVT.

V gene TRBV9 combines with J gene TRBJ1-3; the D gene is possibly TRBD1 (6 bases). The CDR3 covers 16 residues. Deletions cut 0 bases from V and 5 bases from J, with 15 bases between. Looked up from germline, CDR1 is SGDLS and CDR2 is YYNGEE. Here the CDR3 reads CASSVDEVRGRNTIYF. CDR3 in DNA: TGTGCCAGCAGCGTAGATGAGGTCAGGGGAAGAAACACCATATATTTT.

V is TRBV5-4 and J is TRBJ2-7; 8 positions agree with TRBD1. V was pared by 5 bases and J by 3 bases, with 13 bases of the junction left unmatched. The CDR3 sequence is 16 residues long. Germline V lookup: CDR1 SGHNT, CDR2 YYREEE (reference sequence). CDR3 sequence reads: CASSGAGTGVNYEQYF. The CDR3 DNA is TGTGCCAGCAGTGGTGCCGGGACAGGCGTTAACTACGAGCAGTACTTC.

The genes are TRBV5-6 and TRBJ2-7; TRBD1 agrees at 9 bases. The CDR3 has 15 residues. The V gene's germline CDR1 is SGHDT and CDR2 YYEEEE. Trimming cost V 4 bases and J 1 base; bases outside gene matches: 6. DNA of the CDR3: TGTGCCAGCAGCCCGACAGGGGGGGTTTCCTACGAGCAGTACTTC. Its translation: CASSPTGGVSYEQYF.

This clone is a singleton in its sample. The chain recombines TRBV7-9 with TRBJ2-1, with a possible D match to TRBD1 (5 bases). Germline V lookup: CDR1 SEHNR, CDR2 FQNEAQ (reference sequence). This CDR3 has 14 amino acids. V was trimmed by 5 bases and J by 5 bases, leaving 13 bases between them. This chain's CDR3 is CASSILGPDNEQFF. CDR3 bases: TGTGCCAGCAGCATCTTGGGGCCCGACAATGAGCAGTTCTTC.

The CDR3 here is CASSPPTGTGELFF. In DNA form, the CDR3 reads TGTGCCAGCAGTCCTCCGACAGGGACCGGGGAGCTGTTTTTT. This rearrangement joins TRBV28 to TRBJ2-2, with 7 bases fitting TRBD1. This CDR3 region has 14 residues. V dropped 5 bases and J dropped 5; count of bases not matched to a gene: 5. Germline values: CDR1 MDHEN, CDR2 SYDVKM.

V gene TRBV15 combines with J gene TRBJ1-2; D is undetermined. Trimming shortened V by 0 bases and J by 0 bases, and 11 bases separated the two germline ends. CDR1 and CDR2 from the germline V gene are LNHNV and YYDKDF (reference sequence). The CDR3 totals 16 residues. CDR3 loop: CATSRELERSNYGYTF. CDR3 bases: TGTGCCACCAGCAGAGAACTGGAGCGATCTAACTATGGCTACACCTTC.

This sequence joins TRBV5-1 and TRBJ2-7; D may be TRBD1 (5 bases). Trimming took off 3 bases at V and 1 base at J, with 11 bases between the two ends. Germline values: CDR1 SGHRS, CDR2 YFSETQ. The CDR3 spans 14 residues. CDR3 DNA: TGCGCCAGCAGCTCCTTTGACAGTTCCTACGAGCAGTACTTC. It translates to CASSSFDSSYEQYF. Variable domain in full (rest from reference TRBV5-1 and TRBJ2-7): KAGVTQTPRYLIKTRGQQVTLSCSPISGHRSVSWYQQTPGQGLQFLFEYFSETQRNKGNFPGRFSGRQFSNSRSEMNVSTLELGDSALYLCASSSFDSSYEQYFGPGTRLTVT.

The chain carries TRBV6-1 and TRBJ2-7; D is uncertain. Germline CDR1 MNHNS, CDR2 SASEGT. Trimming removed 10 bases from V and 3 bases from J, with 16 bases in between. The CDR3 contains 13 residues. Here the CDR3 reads CAITPPNNYEQYF. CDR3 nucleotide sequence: TGTGCCATCACACCCCCAAATAACTACGAGCAGTACTTC.

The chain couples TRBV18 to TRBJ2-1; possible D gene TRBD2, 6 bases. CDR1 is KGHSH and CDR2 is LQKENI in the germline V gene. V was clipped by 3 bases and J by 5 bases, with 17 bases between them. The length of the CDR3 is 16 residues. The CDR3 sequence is CASSPATTRSHNEQFF. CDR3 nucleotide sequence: TGTGCCAGCTCACCGGCAACGACTAGGTCCCACAATGAGCAGTTCTTC.

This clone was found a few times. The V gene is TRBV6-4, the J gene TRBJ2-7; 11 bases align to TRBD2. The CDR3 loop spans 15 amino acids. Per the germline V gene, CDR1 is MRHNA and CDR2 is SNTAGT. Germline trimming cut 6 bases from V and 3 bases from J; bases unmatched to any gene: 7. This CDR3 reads CASSGLAGASYEQYF. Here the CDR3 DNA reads TGTGCCAGCAGCGGACTAGCGGGTGCCAGCTACGAGCAGTACTTC.

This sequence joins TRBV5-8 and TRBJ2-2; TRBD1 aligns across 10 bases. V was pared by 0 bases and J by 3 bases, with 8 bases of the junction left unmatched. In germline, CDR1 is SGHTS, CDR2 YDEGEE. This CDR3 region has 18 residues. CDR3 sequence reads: CASSLEVWDRGHTGELFF. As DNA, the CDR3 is TGTGCCAGCAGCTTGGAGGTGTGGGACAGGGGTCACACCGGGGAGCTGTTTTTT.

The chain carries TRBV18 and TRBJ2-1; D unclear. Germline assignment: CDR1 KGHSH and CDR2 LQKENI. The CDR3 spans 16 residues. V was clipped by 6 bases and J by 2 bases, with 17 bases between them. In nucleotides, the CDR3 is TGTGCCAGCTCTCTCTCTCTTGGAGCTGCCTACAATGAGCAGTTCTTC. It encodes CASSLSLGAAYNEQFF.

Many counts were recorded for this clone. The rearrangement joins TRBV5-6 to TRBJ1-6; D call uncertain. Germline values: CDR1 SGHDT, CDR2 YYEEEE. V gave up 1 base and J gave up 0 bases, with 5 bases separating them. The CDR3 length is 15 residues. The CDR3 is CASSLRSSYNSPLHF. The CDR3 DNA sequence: TGTGCCAGCAGCTTGAGGAGCTCCTATAATTCACCCCTCCACTTT.

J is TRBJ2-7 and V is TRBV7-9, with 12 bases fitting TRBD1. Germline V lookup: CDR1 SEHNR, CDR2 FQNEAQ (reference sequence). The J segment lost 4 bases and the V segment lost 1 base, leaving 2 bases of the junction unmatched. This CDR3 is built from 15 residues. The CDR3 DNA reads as TGTGCCAGCAGCTTAGGGGACAGGGGGCAGTACGAGCAGTACTTC. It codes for CASSLGDRGQYEQYF.

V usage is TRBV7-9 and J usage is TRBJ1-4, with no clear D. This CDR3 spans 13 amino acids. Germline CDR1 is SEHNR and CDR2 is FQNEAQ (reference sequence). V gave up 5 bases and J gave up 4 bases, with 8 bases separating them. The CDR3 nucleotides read TGTGCCAGCAGCCTAGTCAATAATGAAAAACTGTTTTTT. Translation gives CASSLVNNEKLFF.

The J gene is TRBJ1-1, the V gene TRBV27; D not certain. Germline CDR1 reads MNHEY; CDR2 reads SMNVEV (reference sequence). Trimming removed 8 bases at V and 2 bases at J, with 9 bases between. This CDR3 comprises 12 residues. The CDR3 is CASGTVNTEAFF. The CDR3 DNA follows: TGTGCCAGCGGTACAGTTAACACTGAAGCTTTCTTT.

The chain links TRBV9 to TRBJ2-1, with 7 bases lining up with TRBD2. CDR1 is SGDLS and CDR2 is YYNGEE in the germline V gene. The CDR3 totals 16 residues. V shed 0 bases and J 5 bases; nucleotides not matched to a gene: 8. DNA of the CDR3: TGTGCCAGCAGCGTAGCCGGGCGGGGGTCCAACAATGAGCAGTTCTTC. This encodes CASSVAGRGSNNEQFF.

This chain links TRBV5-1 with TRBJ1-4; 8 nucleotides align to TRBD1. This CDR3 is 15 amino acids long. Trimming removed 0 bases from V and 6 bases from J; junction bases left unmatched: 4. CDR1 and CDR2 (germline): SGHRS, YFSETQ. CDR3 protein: CASSLDGTGDEKLFF. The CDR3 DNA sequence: TGCGCCAGCAGCTTGGATGGGACAGGTGATGAAAAACTGTTTTTT.

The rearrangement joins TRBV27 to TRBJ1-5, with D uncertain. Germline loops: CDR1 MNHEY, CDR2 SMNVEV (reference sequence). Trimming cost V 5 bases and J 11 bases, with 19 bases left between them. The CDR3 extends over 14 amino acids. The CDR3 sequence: CASSPADGGMSQHF. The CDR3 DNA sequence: TGTGCCAGCAGTCCAGCGGACGGAGGAATGTCCCAGCATTTT.